Shown below are 21 T cell receptor beta chains from a single sample sequenced in a study of cytotoxic CD8 clonotypes in ibrutinib-treated CLL. Only in-frame clones appear in the TCRdb table, and some are missing; sequencing was by immunoSEQ multiplex PCR. The sample comprises roughly 200,000 clones, roughly 65% of which are singletons, and approximately 6.3% rests with the top ten. This material consisted of PBMCs, taken after 12 months of ibrutinib treatment. These receptor sequences come from a human donor with chronic lymphocytic leukemia.

The rearrangement uses TRBV7-9 and TRBJ2-7; tentative D call: TRBD2 (5 bases). This CDR3 spans 14 amino acids. The V end lost 4 bases, the J end lost 5 bases, and 15 bases lay between the germline ends. From germline, CDR1 is SEHNR and CDR2 FQNEAQ (reference sequence). This chain's CDR3 is CASSSPLGYHEQYF. The CDR3, as DNA: TGTGCCAGCAGCTCTCCACTAGGGTACCACGAGCAGTACTTC.

This chain uses TRBV6-1 with TRBJ1-2, with D uncertain. The V end lost 3 bases, the J end lost 7 bases, and 6 bases lay between the germline ends. This CDR3 comprises 11 residues. Germline assignment: CDR1 MNHNS and CDR2 SASEGT. The CDR3 nucleotides read TGTGCCAGCAGTGATGGGTTTGGCTACACCTTC. Its protein product is CASSDGFGYTF.

A few counts support this clone. This rearrangement joins TRBV7-9 to TRBJ2-3; 14 bases match TRBD2. Trimming took 5 bases from V and 4 from J; bases not matched to a gene: 5. In germline, CDR1 is SEHNR, CDR2 FQNEAQ (reference sequence). The CDR3 is 16 residues long. CDR3 loop: CASSPLGLAGADTQYF. The CDR3 DNA is TGTGCCAGCAGCCCCCTGGGACTAGCGGGGGCAGATACGCAGTATTTT.

CDR3 loop: CASMKAGRPYEQYF. The CDR3, as DNA: TGTGCCAGTATGAAAGCGGGGAGACCCTACGAGCAGTACTTC. This chain joins TRBV19 and TRBJ2-7, with TRBD2 matching 7 bases. V was clipped by 7 bases and J by 2 bases; unmatched bases: 8. CDR1 is LNHDA and CDR2 is SQIVND in the germline V gene (reference sequence). The CDR3 has 14 amino acids. Using reference TRBV19 and TRBJ2-7 for the parts outside the CDR3, the full variable domain is DGGITQSPKYLFRKEGQNVTLSCEQNLNHDAMYWYRQDPGQGLRLIYYSQIVNDFQKGDIAEGYSVSREKKESFPLTVTSAQKNPTAFYLCASMKAGRPYEQYFGPGTRLTVT.

This chain joins TRBV15 and TRBJ1-5; D is uncertain. The germline V gene has CDR1 LNHNV and CDR2 YYDKDF (reference sequence). CDR3 length: 15 amino acids. Trimming took 3 bases from V and 6 from J, leaving 15 bases between them. The CDR3 DNA reads as TGTGCCACCAGCAGTGCCTCCACCCCCCGTCAGCCCCAGCATTTT. It translates to CATSSASTPRQPQHF.

The rearrangement uses TRBV6-1 and TRBJ2-5; D is possibly TRBD1 (6 bases). Germline V gene data show CDR1 as MNHNS and CDR2 as SASEGT. This CDR3 is built from 14 residues. Trimming removed 2 bases from V and 0 bases from J, with 7 bases in between. CDR3 protein: CASSEQGNQETQYF. DNA of the CDR3: TGTGCCAGCAGTGAACAGGGGAACCAAGAGACCCAGTACTTC.

In this sample, this clone turned up once. This chain links TRBV27 with TRBJ1-6; possible D gene TRBD1, 5 bases. The CDR3 has 12 residues. Germline V lookup: CDR1 MNHEY, CDR2 SMNVEV (reference sequence). V was clipped by 6 bases and J by 12 bases, with 12 bases between them. The CDR3 reads CASRSGSRPLHF. CDR3 nucleotides: TGTGCCAGCAGATCAGGGAGTAGACCCCTCCACTTT.

The gene calls are TRBV4-3 and TRBJ2-3, with TRBD2 matching over 11 bases. This CDR3 comprises 19 residues. J was trimmed by 6 bases and V by 4 bases; bases with no gene match: 18. Germline loops: CDR1 LGHNA, CDR2 YSLEER. CDR3 region: CASSPERILTSGSSDTQYF. In nucleotides, the CDR3 is TGCGCCAGCAGCCCTGAGAGAATATTAACTAGCGGGAGTAGCGATACGCAGTATTTT.

This sequence joins TRBV4-1 and TRBJ1-4; maybe TRBD1 (5 bases). Germline V lookup: CDR1 MGHRA, CDR2 YSYEKL. The CDR3 consists of 17 residues. The V end was cut by 2 bases, the J end by 5 bases, with 18 bases between. The CDR3 region has the DNA TGCGCCAGCAGCCAACTAACGGGGACTGTTACGAATGAAAAACTGTTTTTT. Translated: CASSQLTGTVTNEKLFF.

This clone was observed once. The rearrangement joins TRBV7-3 to TRBJ1-2; unclear D gene. The CDR3 is made up of 14 amino acids. Germline assignment: CDR1 SGHTA and CDR2 FQGTGA. V gave up 0 bases and J gave up 2 bases, with 7 bases separating them. CDR3 sequence (DNA): TGTGCCAGCAGCTTAACGGCGGCAAACTATGGCTACACCTTC. This gives the protein CASSLTAANYGYTF.

The chain combines TRBV7-6 with TRBJ1-5, with unresolved D. The germline V gene encodes CDR1 SGHVS and CDR2 FNYEAQ. With 1 base removed from V and 5 bases from J, the gap between germline ends came to 6 bases. CDR3 length equals 13 residues. CDR3 in amino acids: CASSLVRDQPQHF. The CDR3 DNA reads as TGTGCCAGCAGCTTAGTTAGAGATCAGCCCCAGCATTTT. The full variable domain, completed using reference TRBV7-6 and TRBJ1-5, is GAGVSQSPRYKVTKRGQDVALRCDPISGHVSLYWYRQALGQGPEFLTYFNYEAQQDKSGLPNDRFSAERPEGSISTLTIQRTEQRDSAMYRCASSLVRDQPQHFGDGTRLSIL.

The rearrangement uses TRBV6-5 and TRBJ1-5, with no clear D. From germline, CDR1 is MNHEY and CDR2 SVGAGI. Trimming took 3 bases from V and 0 from J, leaving 6 bases between them. The CDR3 consists of 14 residues. The CDR3 DNA reads TGTGCCAGCAGTTATCTCAATAGCAATCAGCCCCAGCATTTT. This sequence encodes CASSYLNSNQPQHF.

This CDR3 reads CASSLGGFGTYEQYF. Written as DNA, the CDR3 is TGTGCCAGCAGTTTGGGGGGGTTTGGGACCTACGAGCAGTACTTC. This chain connects TRBV27 to TRBJ2-7, with 7 bases lining up with TRBD2. Germline CDR1 reads MNHEY; CDR2 reads SMNVEV (reference sequence). V was clipped by 3 bases and J by 2 bases; unmatched bases: 7. This CDR3 has 15 amino acids.

The chain joins TRBV4-3 to TRBJ2-6, with 7 nucleotides matching TRBD1. CDR1 LGHNA and CDR2 YSLEER come from the germline V gene. The V gene end was trimmed by 0 bases and the J gene end by 3 bases; junction bases not matched to a gene: 11. CDR3 length: 19 residues. CDR3 DNA: TGCGCCAGCAGCCAAGATCGGGCCGACAGGGATAATGGGGCCAACGTCCTGACTTTC. Translation: CASSQDRADRDNGANVLTF.

The chain is built from TRBV25-1 and TRBJ1-5; 9 bases are shared with TRBD1. V shed 5 bases, J shed 4 bases, and the junction held 9 bases outside the gene matches. Germline V gene lookup returns CDR1 MGHDK and CDR2 SYGVNS. The CDR3 length is 16 residues. CDR3 in DNA: TGTGCCAGCAGTCTGGGGGACAGGGCTGGGAATCAGCCCCAGCATTTT. Protein product: CASSLGDRAGNQPQHF.

The chain has TRBV7-9 and TRBJ2-1, with 16 bases matching TRBD2. In germline, CDR1 is SEHNR, CDR2 FQNEAQ (reference sequence). The trim removed 3 bases at V and 13 bases at J, leaving 6 bases unmatched. The CDR3 consists of 15 residues. CDR3 sequence: CASSFSGTSGGAQFF. CDR3 DNA sequence: TGTGCCAGCAGCTTCTCCGGGACTAGCGGGGGGGCACAGTTCTTC.

V is TRBV28 and J is TRBJ2-1; no clear D. V was cut by 7 bases and J by 2 bases, with 6 bases left in between. The CDR3 is 12 amino acids. The germline V gene has CDR1 MDHEN and CDR2 SYDVKM. CDR3: CASTETYNEQFF. CDR3 nucleotide sequence: TGTGCCAGCACGGAAACCTACAATGAGCAGTTCTTC.

CDR3 protein: CASSLRLMNTEAFF. Written as DNA, the CDR3 is TGTGCCAGCAGTCTCAGGCTCATGAACACTGAAGCTTTCTTT. This chain connects TRBV7-8 to TRBJ1-1, with unresolved D. The germline V and J ends were trimmed by 6 bases and 0 bases, with 11 bases remaining between them. There are 14 residues in the CDR3. Looked up from germline, CDR1 is SGHVS and CDR2 is FQNEAQ.

The V call is TRBV7-2, the J call TRBJ2-2; 9 bases agree with TRBD1. Trimming removed 2 bases from V and 4 bases from J; junction bases left unmatched: 2. In germline, CDR1 is SGHTA, CDR2 FQGNSA. The CDR3 is 15 amino acids. CDR3 sequence: CASSLRDRVTGELFF. For the CDR3, the DNA is TGTGCCAGCAGCTTAAGGGACAGGGTCACCGGGGAGCTGTTTTTT.

CDR3 protein: CASGLQGSSYEQYF. The DNA of the CDR3 is TGTGCCAGCGGACTACAGGGGAGCTCCTACGAGCAGTACTTC. J is TRBJ2-7 and V is TRBV7-8; D is possibly TRBD1 (7 bases). V was trimmed by 8 bases and J by 0 bases, leaving 14 bases between them. Germline loops: CDR1 SGHVS, CDR2 FQNEAQ. This CDR3 has 14 residues.

This clone occurred a few times. The chain links TRBV4-2 to TRBJ2-7, with 10 nucleotides matching TRBD1. CDR1 LGHNA and CDR2 YNFKEQ come from the germline V gene. The CDR3 has 15 residues. V dropped 5 bases and J dropped 7; count of bases not matched to a gene: 11. The DNA of the CDR3 is TGTGCCAGCAGCGGACGACAGGGGGCTGAACGGGAGCAGTACTTC. This sequence encodes CASSGRQGAEREQYF.